Sequencing of this TCR beta chain was carried out in a study of CD8 T cells in ankylosing spondylitis (dated by TCRdb to the late 2010s). The study in broad terms: The study set out to find disease-linked TCR variants by profiling T cell receptor beta repertoires in ankylosing spondylitis patients and healthy donors. The whole study cohort included 108 healthy donors and about two dozen ankylosing spondylitis patients. Peripheral blood was sampled, and synovial fluid was additionally collected from ankylosing spondylitis patients. Summary of the overall study and its limitations: Significant enrichment of the disease-linked clones was reported in matched synovial fluid samples from ankylosing spondylitis patients. A CD8+ phenotype was shown by the disease-linked clones, which were found at relatively low frequencies in peripheral blood. Some TCR beta motif variants had previously been reported in synovial fluid and blood of reactive arthritis patients, which suggested common disease-initiation mechanisms. A TCR beta motif of several highly homologous amino acid variants appeared characteristic of blood from ankylosing spondylitis patients.

These reads were obtained on an Illumina HiSeq 2500. TCR beta libraries were prepared by quantitative 5'-RACE with molecular barcodes. Per the authors' processing: To identify disease-linked TCR variants, a new computational method was used, one built on a probabilistic model of VDJ rearrangement. TCRdb applied fastp at Q25 and MiXCR to the public reads, then kept only in-frame beta chains. Rows with one shared CDR3 protein collapse into an entry with the most common genes and DNA. The V and J calls, along with clone size, are taken from TCRdb and not from the paper's own processing. Across this sample there are hundreds of thousands of distinct CDR3 sequences, with 25% to 30% seen only once. The ten largest make up about 0.92% of the sample. The CDR3 goes from the cysteine to the phenylalanine over 12 residues. Only the CDR3 DNA stays, 36 bases, in frame from base 1. In the germline V gene, CDR1 corresponds to SGHRS and CDR2 to YFSETQ. V gives up 6 bases and J gives up 4 bases, and the segment between their germline ends measures 11 bases.

As for this clonotype: The clone's antigen remains unknown. There are no base qualities to consult, and no much larger clone falls within one base.

Sequencing used blood, either unsorted or a sorted T cell fraction (not recorded which). This clonotype was sampled from a male donor with ankylosing spondylitis. Recombination linked TRBV5-1 to TRBJ2-7, and the D gene may be TRBD2, 7 bases matching. The nucleotide sequence is TGCGCCAGCAAGGGAGGGGGTTACGAGCAGTACTTC. The translation is CASKGGGYEQYF.